This paragraph reports one T cell receptor beta chain. Its antigen is currently unknown. Time point meaning: week 47, end of study. Each dose of the vaccine consisted of 300 ug of mutant IDH1 20-mer peptide, with topical imiquimod. New WHO grade 3 or 4 IDH1-mutant, ATRX-lost astrocytomas were present in all donors. V lost 4 bases and J lost 1, with 9 bases in between. The CDR3 runs to 13 residues. CDR1 and CDR2 (germline): SGDLS, YYNGEE. The assay was immunoSEQ multiplex PCR, and TCRdb's table has in-frame clones only and misses some. In the table there are about 34,000 clones, roughly 89% of which are singletons. The data were taken from a study of a mutant IDH1 vaccine in newly diagnosed glioma. Study-level information: Vaccine dosing followed radiotherapy by 4-6 weeks, or accompanied temozolomide cycles. Broader study findings: Variations in leading peripheral T cell clonotypes appeared to have no connection with pseudoprogression.

Source: PBMCs, taken from a glioma patient whose treatment included an IDH1 peptide vaccine. The clonotype was recovered from a young woman with glioma. V usage is TRBV9 and J usage is TRBJ2-7; weak D call: TRBD1 (6 bases). The CDR3 DNA sequence: TGTGCCAGCAGCCCAGGGGTTTCCTACGAGCAGTACTTC. Protein product: CASSPGVSYEQYF.